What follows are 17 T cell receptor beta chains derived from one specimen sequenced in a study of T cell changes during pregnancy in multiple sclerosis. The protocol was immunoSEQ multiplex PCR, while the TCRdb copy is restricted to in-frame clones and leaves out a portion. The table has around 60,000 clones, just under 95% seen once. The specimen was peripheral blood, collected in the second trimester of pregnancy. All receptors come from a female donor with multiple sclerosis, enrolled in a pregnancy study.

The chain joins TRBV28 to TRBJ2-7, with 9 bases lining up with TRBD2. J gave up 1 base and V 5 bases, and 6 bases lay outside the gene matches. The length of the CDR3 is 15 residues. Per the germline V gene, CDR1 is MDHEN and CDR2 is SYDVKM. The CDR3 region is CASSTVAGVSYEQYF. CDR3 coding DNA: TGTGCCAGCAGTACCGTAGCGGGAGTTTCCTACGAGCAGTACTTC.

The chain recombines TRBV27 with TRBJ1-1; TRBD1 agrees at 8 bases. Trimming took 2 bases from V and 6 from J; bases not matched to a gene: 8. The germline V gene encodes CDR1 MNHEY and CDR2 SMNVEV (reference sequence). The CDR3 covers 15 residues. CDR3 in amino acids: CASSLLFTGGAEAFF. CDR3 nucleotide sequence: TGTGCCAGCAGTTTACTATTTACAGGGGGAGCTGAAGCTTTCTTT.

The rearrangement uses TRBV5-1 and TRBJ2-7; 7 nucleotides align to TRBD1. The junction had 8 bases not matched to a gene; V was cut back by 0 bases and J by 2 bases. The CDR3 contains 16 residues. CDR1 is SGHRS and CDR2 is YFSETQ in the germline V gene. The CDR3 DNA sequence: TGCGCCAGCAGCTTGGGTGGACAGGCCATGACCTACGAGCAGTACTTC. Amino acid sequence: CASSLGGQAMTYEQYF.

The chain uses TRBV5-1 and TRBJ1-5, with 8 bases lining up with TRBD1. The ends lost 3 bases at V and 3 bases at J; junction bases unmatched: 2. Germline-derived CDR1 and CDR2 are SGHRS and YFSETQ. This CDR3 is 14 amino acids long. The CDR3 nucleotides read TGCGCCAGCAGCTGGACAGGGCCCAATCAGCCCCAGCATTTT. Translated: CASSWTGPNQPQHF.

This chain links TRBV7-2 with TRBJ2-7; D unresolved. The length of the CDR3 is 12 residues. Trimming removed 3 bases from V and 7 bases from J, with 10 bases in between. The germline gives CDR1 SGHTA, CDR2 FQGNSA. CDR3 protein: CASSLGVREQYF. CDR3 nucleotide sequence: TGTGCCAGCAGCTTGGGCGTCCGTGAGCAGTACTTC.

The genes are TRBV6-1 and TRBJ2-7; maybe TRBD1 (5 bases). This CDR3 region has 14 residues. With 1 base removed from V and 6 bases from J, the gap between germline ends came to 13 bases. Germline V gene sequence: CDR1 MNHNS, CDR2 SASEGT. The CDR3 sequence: CASSEVQGMGEQYF. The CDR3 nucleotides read TGTGCCAGCAGTGAAGTTCAGGGTATGGGCGAGCAGTACTTC.

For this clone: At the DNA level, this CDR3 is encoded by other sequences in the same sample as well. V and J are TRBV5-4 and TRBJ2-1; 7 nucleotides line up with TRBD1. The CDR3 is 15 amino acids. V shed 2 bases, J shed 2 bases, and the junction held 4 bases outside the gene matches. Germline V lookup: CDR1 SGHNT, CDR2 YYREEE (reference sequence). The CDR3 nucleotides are TGTGCCAGCAGCTTAGGGCAGGGGGCCTACAATGAGCAGTTCTTC. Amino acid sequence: CASSLGQGAYNEQFF.

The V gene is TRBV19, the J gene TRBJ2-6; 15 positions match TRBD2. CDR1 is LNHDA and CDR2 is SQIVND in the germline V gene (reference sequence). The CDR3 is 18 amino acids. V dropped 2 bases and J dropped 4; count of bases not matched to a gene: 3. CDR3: CASSIQGLAGGGANVLTF. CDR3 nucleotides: TGTGCCAGTAGTATACAGGGACTAGCGGGAGGAGGGGCCAACGTCCTGACTTTC.

The CDR3 loop is CASSLRYGNTEAFF. DNA for the CDR3: TGTGCCAGCTCACTGCGATACGGGAACACTGAAGCTTTCTTT. The chain carries TRBV18 and TRBJ1-1; the D is unclear. Germline V CDR1 and CDR2: KGHSH, LQKENI. V was trimmed by 4 bases and J by 1 base, leaving 10 bases between them. This CDR3 has 14 residues.

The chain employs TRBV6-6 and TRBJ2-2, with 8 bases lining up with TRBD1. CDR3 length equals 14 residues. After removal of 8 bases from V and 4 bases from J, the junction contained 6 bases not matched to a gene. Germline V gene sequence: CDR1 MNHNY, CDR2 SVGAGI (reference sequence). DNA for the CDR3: TGTGCCAGCGAAGGGACAGGACGCACCGGGGAGCTGTTTTTT. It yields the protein CASEGTGRTGELFF.

CDR3 sequence reads: CASSTGVHYGYTF. The CDR3 nucleotides are TGTGCCAGCAGCACGGGAGTCCACTATGGCTACACCTTC. V is TRBV5-6 and J is TRBJ1-2, with unresolved D. CDR1 and CDR2 from the germline V gene are SGHDT and YYEEEE. The CDR3 contains 13 residues. V lost 4 bases and J 3 bases, leaving 10 bases between the germline ends.

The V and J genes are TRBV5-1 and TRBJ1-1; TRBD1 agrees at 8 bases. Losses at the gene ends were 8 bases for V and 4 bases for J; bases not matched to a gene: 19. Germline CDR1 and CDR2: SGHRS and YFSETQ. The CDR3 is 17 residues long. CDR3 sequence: CASWPSWTGTVGTEAFF. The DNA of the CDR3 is TGCGCCAGTTGGCCCTCCTGGACAGGGACCGTCGGCACTGAAGCTTTCTTT.

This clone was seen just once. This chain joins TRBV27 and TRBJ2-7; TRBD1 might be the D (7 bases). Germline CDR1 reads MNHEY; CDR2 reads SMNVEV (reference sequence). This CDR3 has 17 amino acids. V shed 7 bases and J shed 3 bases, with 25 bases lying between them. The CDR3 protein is CASKKDRQGGYNYEQYF. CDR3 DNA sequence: TGTGCCAGCAAGAAGGACAGGCAAGGGGGGTACAACTACGAGCAGTACTTC.

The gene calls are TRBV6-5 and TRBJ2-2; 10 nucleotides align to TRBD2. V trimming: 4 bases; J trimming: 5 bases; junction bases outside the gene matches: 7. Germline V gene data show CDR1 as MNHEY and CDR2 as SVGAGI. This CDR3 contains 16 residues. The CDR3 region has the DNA TGTGCCAGCAGTTCGCTAGCGGGAGTTGGGACCGGGGAGCTGTTTTTT. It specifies CASSSLAGVGTGELFF.

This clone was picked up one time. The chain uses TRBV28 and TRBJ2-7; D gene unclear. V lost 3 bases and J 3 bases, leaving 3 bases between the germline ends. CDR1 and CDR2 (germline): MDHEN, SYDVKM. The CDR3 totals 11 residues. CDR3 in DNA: TGTGCCAGCAGTTTCGGCTACGAGCAGTACTTC. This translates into CASSFGYEQYF.

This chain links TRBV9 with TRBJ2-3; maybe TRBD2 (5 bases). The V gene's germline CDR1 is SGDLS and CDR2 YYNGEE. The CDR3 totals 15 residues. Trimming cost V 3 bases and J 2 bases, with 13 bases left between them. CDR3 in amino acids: CASSAPGGPTDTQYF. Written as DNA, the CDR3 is TGTGCCAGCAGCGCCCCAGGAGGCCCCACAGATACGCAGTATTTT.

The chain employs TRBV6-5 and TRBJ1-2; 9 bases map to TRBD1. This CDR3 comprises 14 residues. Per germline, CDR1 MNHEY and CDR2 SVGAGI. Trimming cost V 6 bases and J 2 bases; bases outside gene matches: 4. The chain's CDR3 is CASRTGTGNYGYTF. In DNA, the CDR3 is TGTGCCAGCAGAACCGGGACAGGGAACTATGGCTACACCTTC.